The clone carrying this T cell receptor (beta chain) was seen many times. Out of approximately 10 ml of fresh peripheral blood came the PBMCs. The data derive from a study of T cells in Graves' hyperthyroidism and ophthalmopathy. RNA transcripts gave rise to amplified TCR beta CDR3 regions. Carried out on the TCR CDR3, a first-round RT-PCR used the HTBI primer set. TCRdb fed the multiplex PCR reads into MiXCR, producing one record per CDR3 protein. Here the sample spans around 300,000 distinct CDR3 sequences, roughly 13% being singletons. V was trimmed by 2 bases and J by 7 bases, leaving 6 bases between them. CDR3 length equals 12 residues. Germline CDR1 MDHEN, CDR2 SYDVKM.

This chain uses TRBV28 with TRBJ1-5, with no clear D. Source material: blood. This TCR came from a woman aged 30 to 39 with Graves' hyperthyroidism that later progressed to Graves' ophthalmopathy. The CDR3 DNA reads as TGTGCCAGCAGTTTAGACCACCAGCCCCAGCATTTT. Translated, it gives CASSLDHQPQHF.